The rows below give T cell receptor beta chains drawn from one sample of a study of cytotoxic CD8 clonotypes in ibrutinib-treated CLL. Produced via immunoSEQ multiplex PCR; TCRdb's table is partial and in-frame only. The sample gives 150,000 to 200,000 clones, roughly 77% of which show up once; roughly 2% is in the top ten. Sequencing used PBMCs, obtained after 12 months of ibrutinib treatment. The receptors were gathered from a human donor with chronic lymphocytic leukemia. CDR3s include the opening cysteine and the closing phenylalanine or tryptophan. Each record gives: D gene, J gene, V gene, clone size, CDR3 protein, CDR3 DNA. The D gene is left open where the match is weak. The size entry is marked missing in some rows and otherwise reads once, few, many or a size class.

D: .
J: TRBJ1-3
V: TRBV9
size: .
CDR3: CASSVVPGNTIYF
DNA: TGTGCCAGCAGCGTAGTCCCCGGAAACACCATATATTTT

D: .
J: TRBJ2-5
V: TRBV7-9
size: .
CDR3: CASSLEALRQETQYF
DNA: TGTGCCAGCAGCTTAGAGGCACTCCGGCAAGAGACCCAGTACTTC

D: .
J: TRBJ2-2
V: TRBV11-2
size: .
CDR3: CASSLKGSGPNTGELFF
DNA: TGTGCCAGCAGCTTAAAAGGTAGCGGCCCTAACACCGGGGAGCTGTTTTTT

D: .
J: TRBJ2-7
V: TRBV5-1
size: few
CDR3: CASSSGYEQYF
DNA: TGCGCCAGCAGTTCCGGATACGAGCAGTACTTC

D: .
J: TRBJ1-1
V: TRBV5-1
size: .
CDR3: CASSSQALNTEAFF
DNA: TGCGCCAGCAGCTCCCAGGCCCTGAACACTGAAGCTTTCTTT

D: TRBD1
J: TRBJ1-3
V: TRBV14
size: few
CDR3: CASSQVTTGGSGNTIYF
DNA: TGTGCCAGCAGCCAAGTCACCACAGGGGGCTCCGGAAACACCATATATTTT

D: .
J: TRBJ2-2
V: TRBV21-1
size: .
CDR3: CASSSQKRGGRKGELFF
DNA: TGTGCCAGCAGCAGCCAAAAGCGCGGCGGGAGAAAAGGGGAGCTGTTTTTT

D: .
J: TRBJ1-5
V: TRBV27
size: .
CDR3: CASSQGTYQPQHF
DNA: TGTGCCAGCAGCCAAGGGACTTATCAACCCCAGCATTTT

D: .
J: TRBJ1-1
V: TRBV21-1
size: .
CDR3: CASSKMGGEGTEAFF
DNA: TGTGCCAGCAGCAAAATGGGAGGCGAGGGTACTGAAGCTTTCTTT

D: TRBD1
J: TRBJ2-7
V: TRBV18
size: .
CDR3: CASSQSGGTYEQYF
DNA: TGTGCCAGCTCACAGTCAGGGGGAACCTACGAGCAGTACTTC

D: TRBD2
J: TRBJ2-7
V: TRBV2
size: .
CDR3: CASQRTSAYEQYF
DNA: TGTGCCAGCCAGAGGACTAGCGCCTACGAGCAGTACTTC

D: TRBD1
J: TRBJ2-7
V: TRBV28
size: .
CDR3: CASSSTDRSTISYEQYF
DNA: TGTGCCAGCAGCTCGACGGACAGGTCTACGATCTCCTACGAGCAGTACTTC

D: .
J: TRBJ1-2
V: TRBV4-3
size: .
CDR3: CASSQEAVVHYGYTF
DNA: TGCGCCAGCAGCCAAGAAGCTGTGGTACACTATGGCTACACCTTC

D: TRBD2
J: TRBJ2-3
V: TRBV5-1
size: .
CDR3: CASSRLTAGVADTQYF
DNA: TGCGCCAGCAGCCGTTTAACAGCGGGAGTGGCAGATACGCAGTATTTT

D: .
J: TRBJ1-2
V: TRBV18
size: .
CDR3: CASSLQGDYGYTF
DNA: TGTGCCAGCTCATTACAGGGTGACTATGGCTACACCTTC

D: TRBD2
J: TRBJ2-1
V: TRBV11-2
size: .
CDR3: CASSLGGLAGVIGPQFF
DNA: TGTGCCAGCAGCTTAGGCGGGCTAGCGGGAGTAATAGGACCGCAGTTCTTC

D: .
J: TRBJ2-7
V: TRBV28
size: .
CDR3: CASSPPNRQDEQYF
DNA: TGTGCCAGCAGTCCACCGAATCGACAGGACGAGCAGTACTTC

D: .
J: TRBJ2-1
V: TRBV23-1
size: .
CDR3: CASSQSGRQSAHNEQFF
DNA: TGCGCCAGCAGTCAATCGGGACGGCAATCGGCCCACAATGAGCAGTTCTTC

D: .
J: TRBJ2-1
V: TRBV6-6
size: .
CDR3: CASTAGQFSYNEQFF
DNA: TGTGCCAGCACCGCTGGGCAGTTCTCCTACAATGAGCAGTTCTTC

D: .
J: TRBJ2-3
V: TRBV29-1
size: .
CDR3: CSVGTDTQYF
DNA: TGCAGCGTAGGGACAGATACGCAGTATTTT

D: .
J: TRBJ2-1
V: TRBV11-2
size: .
CDR3: CASSLGGGANYNEQFF
DNA: TGTGCCAGCAGCTTAGGAGGGGGGGCGAACTACAATGAGCAGTTCTTC

D: .
J: TRBJ2-7
V: TRBV29-1
size: once
CDR3: CSVRFDEQYF
DNA: TGCAGCGTTCGATTCGACGAGCAGTACTTC

D: TRBD1
J: TRBJ1-5
V: TRBV4-2
size: .
CDR3: CASSQDSQGAYQPQHF
DNA: TGTGCCAGCAGCCAAGATTCCCAGGGGGCTTATCAGCCCCAGCATTTT

D: TRBD2
J: TRBJ2-3
V: TRBV7-6
size: .
CDR3: CASSRVAGVSDTQYF
DNA: TGTGCCAGCAGCAGAGTAGCGGGAGTTTCAGATACGCAGTATTTT

D: .
J: TRBJ1-1
V: TRBV27
size: .
CDR3: CASSTSGSTEAFF
DNA: TGTGCCAGCAGTACATCGGGGAGCACTGAAGCTTTCTTT

D: TRBD1
J: TRBJ2-5
V: TRBV25-1
size: .
CDR3: CASSGWDSYYQETQYF
DNA: TGTGCCAGCAGTGGCTGGGACAGCTATTACCAAGAGACCCAGTACTTC

D: TRBD1
J: TRBJ1-6
V: TRBV28
size: .
CDR3: CASSADRADNSPLHF
DNA: TGTGCCAGCAGTGCAGACAGGGCTGATAATTCACCCCTCCACTTT

D: .
J: TRBJ2-1
V: TRBV19
size: .
CDR3: CASSIEAWAGSYNEQFF
DNA: TGTGCCAGTAGTATAGAGGCCTGGGCGGGTTCCTACAATGAGCAGTTCTTC

D: TRBD1
J: TRBJ2-5
V: TRBV30
size: .
CDR3: CAWGTGVRTETQYF
DNA: TGTGCCTGGGGAACAGGGGTTAGAACGGAGACCCAGTACTTC

D: .
J: TRBJ2-7
V: TRBV30
size: few
CDR3: CAWSVQGSYEQYF
DNA: TGTGCCTGGAGTGTACAGGGCTCCTACGAGCAGTACTTC

D: .
J: TRBJ2-7
V: TRBV6-5
size: .
CDR3: CASQTDFSTYEQYF
DNA: TGTGCCAGCCAAACGGACTTCTCAACCTACGAGCAGTACTTC

D: .
J: TRBJ2-5
V: TRBV7-6
size: .
CDR3: CASSPPGLRETQYF
DNA: TGTGCCAGCAGCCCACCCGGACTGCGGGAGACCCAGTACTTC

D: TRBD2
J: TRBJ2-7
V: TRBV9
size: few
CDR3: CASSVKVAGGEQYF
DNA: TGTGCCAGCAGCGTAAAGGTAGCGGGGGGCGAGCAGTACTTC

D: .
J: TRBJ2-6
V: TRBV15
size: .
CDR3: CATSRDRARGVLTF
DNA: TGTGCCACCAGCAGAGATCGGGCCCGGGGCGTCCTGACTTTC

D: TRBD2
J: TRBJ2-3
V: TRBV10-3
size: .
CDR3: CAISTWTSGRADTQYF
DNA: TGTGCCATCAGCACCTGGACTAGCGGGAGGGCAGATACGCAGTATTTT

D: TRBD2
J: TRBJ2-5
V: TRBV27
size: .
CDR3: CASSLSPTLGLVRETQYF
DNA: TGTGCCAGCAGTTTATCTCCAACCCTAGGACTAGTTCGGGAGACCCAGTACTTC

D: .
J: TRBJ2-5
V: TRBV5-1
size: .
CDR3: CASHVMAQETQYF
DNA: TGCGCCAGCCACGTAATGGCCCAAGAGACCCAGTACTTC

D: .
J: TRBJ2-3
V: TRBV4-3
size: .
CDR3: CASGPTFPDTQYF
DNA: TGCGCCAGCGGACCAACCTTTCCAGATACGCAGTATTTT

D: .
J: TRBJ1-2
V: TRBV28
size: .
CDR3: CASSSGAPGYTF
DNA: TGTGCCAGCAGTTCGGGGGCGCCAGGCTACACCTTC

D: .
J: TRBJ2-7
V: TRBV4-2
size: .
CDR3: CASSQDVQAGSYEQYF
DNA: TGTGCCAGCAGCCAAGATGTGCAGGCCGGATCCTACGAGCAGTACTTC

D: .
J: TRBJ2-3
V: TRBV30
size: once
CDR3: CAWSPRDTQYF
DNA: TGTGCCTGGAGCCCCAGGGATACGCAGTATTTT

D: TRBD1
J: TRBJ2-7
V: TRBV6-5
size: .
CDR3: CASSYSGTGGYEQYF
DNA: TGTGCCAGCAGTTACTCCGGGACAGGGGGCTACGAGCAGTACTTC

D: TRBD2
J: TRBJ2-2
V: TRBV2
size: .
CDR3: CASGPPGLAGGRSAGELFF
DNA: TGTGCCAGCGGCCCTCCGGGACTAGCGGGGGGGCGATCAGCCGGGGAGCTGTTTTTT

D: .
J: TRBJ1-1
V: TRBV6-1
size: .
CDR3: CASSLEGDTEAFF
DNA: TGTGCCAGCAGCTTAGAAGGGGACACTGAAGCTTTCTTT

D: .
J: TRBJ2-5
V: TRBV27
size: .
CDR3: CASKPERRETQETQYF
DNA: TGTGCCAGCAAGCCGGAGAGGAGGGAGACCCAAGAGACCCAGTACTTC

D: .
J: TRBJ1-5
V: TRBV7-8
size: .
CDR3: CASSLFVSPGGAKMGNQPQHF
DNA: TGTGCCAGCAGCTTATTCGTATCGCCCGGAGGGGCCAAGATGGGCAATCAGCCCCAGCATTTT

D: .
J: TRBJ1-3
V: TRBV7-8
size: .
CDR3: CASSLAEYTGNTIYF
DNA: TGTGCCAGCAGCTTAGCTGAGTATACGGGAAACACCATATATTTT